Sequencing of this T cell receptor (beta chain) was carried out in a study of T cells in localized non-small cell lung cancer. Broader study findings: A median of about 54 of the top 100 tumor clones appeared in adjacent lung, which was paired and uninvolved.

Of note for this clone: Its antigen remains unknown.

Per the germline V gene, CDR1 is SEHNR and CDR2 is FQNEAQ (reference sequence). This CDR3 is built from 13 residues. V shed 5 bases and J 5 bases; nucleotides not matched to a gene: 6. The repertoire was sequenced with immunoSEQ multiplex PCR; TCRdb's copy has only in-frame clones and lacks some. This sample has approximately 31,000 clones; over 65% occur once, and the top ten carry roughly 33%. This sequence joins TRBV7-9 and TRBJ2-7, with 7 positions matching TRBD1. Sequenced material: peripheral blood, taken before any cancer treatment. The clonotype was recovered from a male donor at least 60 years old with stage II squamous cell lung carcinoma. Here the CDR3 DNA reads TGTGCCAGCAGCCAAGGGACAGTCGACGAGCAGTACTTC. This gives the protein CASSQGTVDEQYF.